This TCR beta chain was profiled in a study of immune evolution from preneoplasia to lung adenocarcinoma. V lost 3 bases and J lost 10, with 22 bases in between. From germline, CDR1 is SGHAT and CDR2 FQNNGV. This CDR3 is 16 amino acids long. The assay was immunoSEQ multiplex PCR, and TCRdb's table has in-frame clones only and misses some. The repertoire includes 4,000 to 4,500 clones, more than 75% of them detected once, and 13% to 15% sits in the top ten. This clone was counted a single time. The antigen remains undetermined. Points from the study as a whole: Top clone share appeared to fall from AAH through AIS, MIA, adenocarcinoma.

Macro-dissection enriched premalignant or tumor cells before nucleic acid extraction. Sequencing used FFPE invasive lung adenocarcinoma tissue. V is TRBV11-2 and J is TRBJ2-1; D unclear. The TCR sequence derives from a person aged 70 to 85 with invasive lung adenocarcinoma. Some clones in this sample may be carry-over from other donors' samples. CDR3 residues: CASSFGNSLPGKEQFF. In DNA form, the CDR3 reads TGTGCCAGCAGCTTCGGTAACTCCCTCCCGGGTAAGGAGCAGTTCTTC.